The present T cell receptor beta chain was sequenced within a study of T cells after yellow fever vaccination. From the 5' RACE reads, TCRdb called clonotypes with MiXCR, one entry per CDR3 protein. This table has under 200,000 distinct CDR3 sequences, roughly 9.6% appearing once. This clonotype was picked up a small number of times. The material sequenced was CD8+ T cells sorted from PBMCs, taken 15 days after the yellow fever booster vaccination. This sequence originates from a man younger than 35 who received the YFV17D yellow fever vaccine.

CDR3 region: CASGGGTDTQYF. DNA of the CDR3: TGTGCCAGCGGGGGCGGCACAGATACGCAGTATTTT. The chain carries TRBV25-1 and TRBJ2-3, with D possibly TRBD1 on 6 matching bases. This CDR3 region has 12 residues. Trimming cost V 8 bases and J 1 base, with 7 bases left between them. The V gene's germline CDR1 is MGHDK and CDR2 SYGVNS.